A selection of T cell receptor beta chains follows, all from one sample in a study of cytomegalovirus exposure and HLA in healthy donors. Clones were sequenced by immunoSEQ multiplex PCR, and TCRdb holds only the in-frame ones, with some missing. Here the sample spans about 170,000 clones, 60% to 80% being singletons. Sequenced sample: PBMCs. These receptors came from a woman aged 45-60 years in good health and CMV-seropositive. Both conserved end residues are part of each CDR3. Fields, in order: D gene, V gene, clone size, J gene, CDR3 protein, CDR3 DNA. The D gene is left open where the match is weak. Expanded clones get a size class; other rows say once, few or many, or leave the size out.

>.|TRBV6-6|.|TRBJ2-2
CASSFGAGTGELFF
TGTGCCAGCAGTTTCGGTGCGGGCACCGGGGAGCTGTTTTTT
>TRBD2|TRBV4-1|.|TRBJ2-1
CASSHSGTSGVNEQFF
TGCGCCAGCAGCCATTCCGGGACTAGCGGGGTCAATGAGCAGTTCTTC
>TRBD1|TRBV5-1|.|TRBJ2-7
CASSLGTGTSYEQYF
TGCGCCAGCAGCTTGGGGACAGGGACCTCCTACGAGCAGTACTTC
>TRBD2|TRBV5-1|.|TRBJ2-5
CASSLFSGGAETQYF
TGCGCCAGCAGCTTGTTTAGCGGGGGCGCGGAGACCCAGTACTTC
>TRBD1|TRBV7-2|few|TRBJ1-1
CASSLAGTGGQNTEAFF
TGTGCCAGCAGCTTAGCCGGGACAGGGGGCCAGAACACTGAAGCTTTCTTT
>TRBD2|TRBV11-2|.|TRBJ2-7
CASSPPTSGGTNEQYF
TGTGCCAGCAGCCCTCCCACTAGCGGGGGGACAAACGAGCAGTACTTC
>TRBD2|TRBV10-1|.|TRBJ2-3
CASSDQRGGLVGDTQYF
TGCGCCAGCAGTGACCAGCGGGGGGGCCTAGTGGGAGATACGCAGTATTTT
>.|TRBV27|.|TRBJ1-6
CASSHNRATLHF
TGTGCCAGCAGCCACAACAGGGCCACCCTCCACTTT
>.|TRBV15|few|TRBJ2-3
CATSPSGGGIDTQYF
TGTGCCACCAGCCCATCCGGGGGAGGAATAGATACGCAGTATTTT
>.|TRBV6-6|.|TRBJ1-1
CASSPLGVNTEAFF
TGTGCCAGCAGTCCCCTCGGGGTGAACACTGAAGCTTTCTTT
>.|TRBV27|.|TRBJ2-7
CASSAEAGGEQYF
TGTGCCAGCAGTGCCGAAGCCGGAGGCGAGCAGTACTTC
>TRBD1|TRBV6-5|.|TRBJ1-2
CASPYRQGSDGYTF
TGTGCCAGTCCTTACCGACAGGGCTCAGATGGCTACACCTTC
>TRBD2|TRBV6-1|.|TRBJ2-5
CASSLTSGLWETQYF
TGTGCCAGCAGTTTAACTAGCGGTCTATGGGAGACCCAGTACTTC
>TRBD1|TRBV4-3|once|TRBJ2-5
CASSPDRGREETQYF
TGCGCCAGCAGCCCTGACAGGGGACGAGAAGAGACCCAGTACTTC
>.|TRBV15|.|TRBJ2-5
CATSRTAQETQYF
TGTGCCACCAGCAGGACAGCACAAGAGACCCAGTACTTC
>TRBD1|TRBV29-1|.|TRBJ1-3
CSVDTTGLGNTIYF
TGCAGCGTTGATACGACAGGGCTCGGAAACACCATATATTTT
>.|TRBV2|few|TRBJ2-7
CASRAPRDKIYEQYF
TGTGCCAGCAGGGCTCCCCGGGACAAAATCTACGAGCAGTACTTC
>.|TRBV11-2|.|TRBJ2-7
CASSLEGRDSSYEQYF
TGTGCCAGCAGCTTAGAAGGCAGAGACTCTTCCTACGAGCAGTACTTC
>.|TRBV6-5|few|TRBJ1-2
CASSYSVAANYGYTF
TGTGCCAGCAGTTACTCGGTTGCAGCGAACTATGGCTACACCTTC
>TRBD2|TRBV7-6|.|TRBJ2-7
CASSPRASGSSYEQYF
TGTGCCAGCAGCCCCCGCGCTAGCGGGAGCTCCTACGAGCAGTACTTC
>.|TRBV15|.|TRBJ1-4
CATSRGGEGGEKLFF
TGTGCCACCAGCAGAGGTGGGGAGGGTGGAGAAAAACTGTTTTTT
>.|TRBV19|.|TRBJ1-5
CASSIPGKGGWGRQPQHF
TGTGCCAGTAGTATACCCGGAAAGGGAGGATGGGGCAGGCAGCCCCAGCATTTT
>TRBD1|TRBV10-2|.|TRBJ1-2
CASSVGGGQGIYGYTF
TGCGCCAGCAGTGTAGGGGGCGGACAGGGGATCTATGGCTACACCTTC
>.|TRBV9|.|TRBJ2-2
CASGTERVRNTGELFF
TGTGCCAGCGGAACCGAGCGGGTTCGGAACACCGGGGAGCTGTTTTTT
>.|TRBV6-5|.|TRBJ2-3
CASSYGPDGGTDTQYF
TGTGCCAGCAGTTACGGTCCGGACGGGGGCACAGATACGCAGTATTTT
>.|TRBV2|.|TRBJ1-5
CASSAGGLNGNQPQHF
TGTGCCAGCAGTGCGGGGGGGTTAAACGGCAATCAGCCCCAGCATTTT
>.|TRBV9|.|TRBJ2-7
CASSSGTSFAYEQYF
TGTGCCAGCAGCTCCGGGACATCCTTCGCCTACGAGCAGTACTTC
>.|TRBV30|.|TRBJ1-5
CAWSPAGGKGQPQHF
TGTGCCTGGAGTCCGGCGGGGGGCAAGGGTCAGCCCCAGCATTTT
>TRBD1|TRBV5-1|.|TRBJ1-5
CASSPGTGEAFSNQPQHF
TGCGCCAGCAGCCCAGGGACAGGGGAGGCCTTTAGCAATCAGCCCCAGCATTTT
>TRBD1|TRBV5-6|.|TRBJ2-7
CASSRQGQGEFEQYF
TGTGCCAGCAGCCGCCAGGGACAGGGGGAATTCGAGCAGTACTTC
>TRBD1|TRBV6-1|.|TRBJ2-3
CASSEATGTGQYF
TGTGCCAGCAGTGAAGCGACCGGGACAGGGCAGTATTTT
>TRBD2|TRBV19|.|TRBJ2-3
CASQYLAGASTDTQYF
TGTGCCAGCCAATATCTAGCGGGAGCTAGCACAGATACGCAGTATTTT
>TRBD1|TRBV6-6|.|TRBJ2-7
CASSYSRDRGVDEQYF
TGTGCCAGCAGTTACTCTCGGGACAGGGGAGTCGACGAGCAGTACTTC
>TRBD2|TRBV7-9|.|TRBJ2-1
CASSFSSGVYNEQFF
TGTGCCAGCAGCTTTTCTAGCGGGGTATACAATGAGCAGTTCTTC
>.|TRBV10-3|.|TRBJ1-1
CAIRDPKGVNTEAFF
TGTGCCATCAGAGACCCTAAGGGGGTGAACACTGAAGCTTTCTTT
>TRBD1|TRBV9|.|TRBJ2-1
CASTGQGLSEQFF
TGTGCCAGCACGGGACAGGGGTTATCTGAGCAGTTCTTC
>TRBD1|TRBV7-3|.|TRBJ2-1
CASSAQGGIYNEQFF
TGTGCCAGCAGCGCACAGGGGGGAATATACAATGAGCAGTTCTTC
>.|TRBV9|few|TRBJ2-4
CASSSRQGGNIQYF
TGTGCCAGCAGCTCACGACAGGGAGGAAACATTCAGTACTTC
>.|TRBV7-8|once|TRBJ2-7
CASSPGTYSTYEQYF
TGTGCCAGCAGCCCCGGGACTTATTCAACCTACGAGCAGTACTTC
>.|TRBV10-1|.|TRBJ2-3
CASSDGRGYTDTQYF
TGCGCCAGCAGTGATGGCAGGGGATACACAGATACGCAGTATTTT
>TRBD2|TRBV19|few|TRBJ2-3
CASSPRLAYTDTQYF
TGTGCCAGTAGTCCTCGACTAGCTTATACAGATACGCAGTATTTT
>TRBD2|TRBV13|.|TRBJ2-3
CASRQTGTSGITDTQYF
TGTGCCAGCAGACAGACCGGGACTAGCGGGATCACAGATACGCAGTATTTT
>.|TRBV21-1|.|TRBJ2-1
CASSKSSGTYNEQFF
TGTGCCAGCAGCAAGTCTAGCGGGACCTACAATGAGCAGTTCTTC
>.|TRBV27|.|TRBJ2-7
CASSPTGPGNYEQYF
TGTGCCAGCAGTCCGACAGGACCCGGGAACTACGAGCAGTACTTC
>TRBD2|TRBV6-1|.|TRBJ2-1
CASSDVGAGGPGIF
TGTGCCAGCAGTGATGTGGGAGCGGGGGGGCCCGGGATCTTC
>.|TRBV6-6|.|TRBJ1-1
CASSSGFGTEAFF
TGTGCCAGCAGTTCAGGGTTTGGGACTGAAGCTTTCTTT
>.|TRBV6-1|.|TRBJ2-1
CASSRTTTGYEQFF
TGTGCCAGCAGCCGGACTACGACCGGCTATGAGCAGTTCTTC
>TRBD2|TRBV2|.|TRBJ2-1
CASRLAGGQNEQFF
TGTGCCAGCCGCCTAGCGGGGGGGCAGAATGAGCAGTTCTTC
>.|TRBV28|.|TRBJ2-3
CASSEPGTSTDTQYF
TGTGCCAGCAGTGAGCCCGGGACAAGCACAGATACGCAGTATTTT
>.|TRBV6-1|.|TRBJ1-3
CASSELLGNTIYF
TGTGCCAGCAGTGAACTTCTTGGAAACACCATATATTTT
>.|TRBV29-1|.|TRBJ1-1
CSVNSGSGRAFF
TGCAGCGTTAATTCGGGGTCAGGCAGAGCTTTCTTT
>.|TRBV30|.|TRBJ1-4
CAWSVGRVQGEKLFF
TGTGCCTGGAGTGTAGGCCGGGTCCAAGGTGAAAAACTGTTTTTT
>.|TRBV30|.|TRBJ1-3
CAWSVQSGNTIYF
TGTGCCTGGAGTGTACAATCTGGAAACACCATATATTTT
>TRBD1|TRBV5-1|.|TRBJ1-6
CASSTRTGKGSPLHF
TGCGCCAGCAGCACCCGGACAGGCAAGGGGTCACCCCTCCACTTT
>TRBD1|TRBV5-1|.|TRBJ2-7
CASSLGQGGTYEQYF
TGCGCCAGCAGCCTGGGACAGGGTGGGACCTACGAGCAGTACTTC
>TRBD1|TRBV29-1|.|TRBJ1-1
CSAAGTGGGNTEAFF
TGCAGCGCCGCCGGGACAGGGGGTGGGAACACTGAAGCTTTCTTT
>.|TRBV7-9|.|TRBJ1-1
CASSVQGPTEAFF
TGTGCCAGCAGCGTACAGGGCCCCACTGAAGCTTTCTTT
>.|TRBV4-2|.|TRBJ2-3
CASSQDVSSSQYF
TGTGCCAGCAGCCAAGATGTGAGTAGCTCGCAGTATTTT